The clone carrying this T cell receptor beta chain has more than one count but fewer than ten. Its antigen is still unknown. The data originate from a study of T cell repertoires in cytomegalovirus infection. Study context: CMV epitopes in the study were HLA-C-restricted (recently identified) and HLA-B-restricted (well studied). Indications of both CMV infection and matching HLA type were provided by public TCR beta signatures.

Germline lookup yields CDR1 SGHDT and CDR2 YYEEEE. The CDR3 spans 17 residues. V was pared by 4 bases and J by 2 bases, with 11 bases of the junction left unmatched. Study-wide points: CMV-specific TCR beta clonotypes restricted by HLA-C dominated the ex vivo response. The study identified carriers of CMV plus the relevant HLA from cumulative public TCR beta family frequency.

TCRdb independently ran MiXCR on the reads; one entry per CDR3 protein. The table lists over 250,000 distinct CDR3 sequences, under 25% of them singletons. Sequenced material: cultured PBMCs, taken from culture after CMV antigen stimulation. This chain connects TRBV5-6 to TRBJ2-7, with 11 nucleotides matching TRBD1. The receptor's source is a human donor in good health (CMV status not recorded). Some clones in this sample may be carry-over from other donors' samples. CDR3 loop: CASSPRTGGRVTYEQYF. In DNA, the CDR3 is TGTGCCAGCAGCCCCAGGACAGGGGGCCGAGTAACCTACGAGCAGTACTTC.